These 6 T cell receptor beta chains were all obtained from the same sample, sequenced in a study of regulatory T cells in long-lasting Graves disease (dated by TCRdb to 2020 to 2022). The intended sense of this specimen's time point label: newly diagnosed GD, antithyroid drugs for less than 3 months. For both TCR sequencing and RNA sequencing, RNA was extracted from PBMCs in TRIzol. Library preparation used multiplex PCR. The data were produced on an Illumina HiSeq 4000. iRepertoire HTBI primers and Arm-PCR amplification of CDR3 regions were used to construct TCR beta libraries. The public reads were run again by TCRdb, first through fastp at Q25 and then through MiXCR, and only productive beta chains were kept. CDR3 protein duplicates are merged, each entry listing the most common genes and DNA. The sample data list 350,000 to 450,000 distinct CDR3 sequences, and under 15% of these were observed just once. Over 15% of the sample goes to the ten largest clones.

These data also formed part of another study, on T cells in Graves' hyperthyroidism and ophthalmopathy.

The input for sequencing was peripheral blood mononuclear cells (PBMCs), taken at new diagnosis, from a patient treated with antithyroid drugs. The receptors originated from a woman aged 25-40 years with Graves disease. Donor details come from another sample of the same person, matched by shared clones.

This clonotype was detected ten times or more. J is TRBJ2-7 and V is TRBV5-1; D not certain. The CDR3 contains 15 residues. CDR1 is SGHRS, CDR2 YFSETQ, per germline. Trimming took off 0 bases at V and 3 bases at J, with 13 bases between the two ends. The CDR3 DNA follows: TGCGCCAGCAGCTTGGGAATTGACGGTCTCTACGAGCAGTACTTC. This sequence encodes CASSLGIDGLYEQYF.

This clonotype showed up many times. The rearrangement links TRBV7-2 to TRBJ2-5, with no clear D. Germline V CDR1 and CDR2: SGHTA, FQGNSA. The length of the CDR3 is 14 residues. V lost 6 bases and J 7 bases, leaving 18 bases between the germline ends. The CDR3 is CASRPPGYGSTQYF. CDR3 sequence (DNA): TGTGCCAGCAGACCACCTGGGTACGGGTCGACCCAGTACTTC.

The V and J genes are TRBV19 and TRBJ1-3; the D is unclear. Germline CDR1 is LNHDA and CDR2 is SQIVND (reference sequence). The V end lost 2 bases, the J end lost 5 bases, and 10 bases lay between the germline ends. The CDR3 is made up of 14 amino acids. CDR3 in amino acids: CASSINEYRNTIYF. For the CDR3, the DNA is TGTGCCAGTAGTATAAACGAATACCGAAACACCATATATTTT.

This clonotype was observed a handful of times. This rearrangement joins TRBV6-1 to TRBJ2-1; D gene uncertain. The germline gives CDR1 MNHNS, CDR2 SASEGT. The CDR3 consists of 13 residues. This chain's CDR3 is CATLDARGNEQFF. CDR3 nucleotides: TGTGCTACCCTGGACGCCCGTGGAAATGAGCAGTTCTTC.

This clonotype was seen more than once but under ten times. For the CDR3, the DNA is TGTGCCAGCAGCCAAGATGGGGACATTCAGTACTTC. It translates to CASSQDGDIQYF. J is TRBJ2-4 and V is TRBV14, with D uncertain. V lost 0 bases and J lost 8, with 5 bases in between. CDR1 is SGHDN, CDR2 FVKESK, per germline. This CDR3 region has 12 residues.

With respect to this clonotype: A read error may be the cause here, since a much bigger clone is one base away. The chain couples TRBV3-1 to TRBJ2-3; 8 bases match TRBD2. Near its end, the DNA agrees better with TRBJ2-1, so the J call may be wrong. The CDR3 is 19 residues long. Germline-derived CDR1 and CDR2 are LGHDT and YNNKEL (reference sequence). CDR3 region: CASRRRGPAGVARWNEQFF. The CDR3 nucleotides are TGTGCCAGCAGGCGACGGGGACCAGCGGGAGTGGCGAGGTGGAATGAGCAGTTCTTC.